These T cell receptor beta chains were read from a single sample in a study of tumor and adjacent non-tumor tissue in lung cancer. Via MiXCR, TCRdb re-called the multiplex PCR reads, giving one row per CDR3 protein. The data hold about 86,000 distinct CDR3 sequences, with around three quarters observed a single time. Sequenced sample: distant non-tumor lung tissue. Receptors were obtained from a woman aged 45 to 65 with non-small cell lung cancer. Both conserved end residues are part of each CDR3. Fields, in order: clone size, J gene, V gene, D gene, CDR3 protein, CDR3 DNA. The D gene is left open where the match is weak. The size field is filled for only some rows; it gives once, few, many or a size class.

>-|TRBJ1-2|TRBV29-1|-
CSAEWDHSQYGYTF
TGCAGCGCTGAATGGGATCATAGCCAGTATGGCTACACTTTC
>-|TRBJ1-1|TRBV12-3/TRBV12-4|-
CASCGTMITEAFF
TGTGCCAGCTGTGGGACTATGATCACTGAAGCTTTCTTT
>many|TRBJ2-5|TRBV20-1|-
CSARPDRDQETQYF
TGCAGTGCTAGACCAGACAGAGACCAAGAGACCCAGTACTTC
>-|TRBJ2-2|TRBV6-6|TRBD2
CASILPGLAGETRELFF
TGTGCTAGCATTCTACCGGGACTAGCGGGAGAGACCCGGGAGCTGTTTTTT
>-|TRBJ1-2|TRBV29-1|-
CSVEENRRGHTF
TGTAGCGTTGAAGAGAACAGGAGAGGCCACACCTTC
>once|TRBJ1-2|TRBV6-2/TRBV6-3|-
CASSYQNLSYGYTF
TGTGCCAGCAGTTACCAAAATCTGAGCTATGGCTACACTTTC
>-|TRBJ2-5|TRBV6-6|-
CASSPPDPSGETQYF
TGTGCCAGCAGCCCCCCGGACCCAAGTGGGGAGACCCAGTACTTC
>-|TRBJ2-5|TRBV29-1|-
CSVEAVLRQETQYF
TGCAGCGTTGAAGCGGTCTTACGTCAAGAGACCCAGTACTTC
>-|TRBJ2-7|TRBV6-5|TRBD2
CASSCQWEGPYEQYF
TGTGCCAGTAGTTGCCAGTGGGAGGGACCATACGAGCAGTACTTC
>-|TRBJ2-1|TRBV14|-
CASSLMTDHNEQFF
TGTGCTAGCAGTCTTATGACAGACCACAATGAGCAGTTCTTC
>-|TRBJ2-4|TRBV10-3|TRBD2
CAIAKTSEARNF
TGTGCCATCGCTAAGACTAGCGAGGCCCGGAACTTC
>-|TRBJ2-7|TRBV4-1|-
CARSQEGSIPYEQYF
TGCGCCAGGAGCCAAGAGGGTAGCATTCCCTACGAGCAGTACTTC
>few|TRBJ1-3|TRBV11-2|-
CASSANMNSGNTIYF
TGTGCCAGCAGCGCAAACATGAACTCTGGAAACACCATATATTTC
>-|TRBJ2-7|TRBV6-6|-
CANTVLAGSDEQYF
TGTGCCAACACCGTCCTGGCGGGATCGGACGAGCAATACTTC
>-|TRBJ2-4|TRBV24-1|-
CATGSGNENIHYF
TGTGCCACAGGGAGTGGGAACGAAAACATTCATTACTTC
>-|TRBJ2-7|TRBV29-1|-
CSATGTSSYEQYF
TGCAGCGCTACAGGGACAAGCTCCTACGAGCAGTACTTC
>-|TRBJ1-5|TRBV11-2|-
CASSLAESYMQHF
TGTGCCAGCAGCTTAGCGGAGTCATATATGCAGCATTTT
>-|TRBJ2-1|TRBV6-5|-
CASDPILGNEQFF
TGTGCCAGCGACCCCATCCTGGGGAATGAGCAGTTCTTC
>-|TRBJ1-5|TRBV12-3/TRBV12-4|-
CASSQNSSQPQHF
TGTGCCAGCAGTCAGAATAGCAGTCAGCCCCAGCATTTC
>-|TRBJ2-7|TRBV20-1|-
CSARNYEQYF
TGCAGTGCTAGAAACTACGAGCAGTACTTC
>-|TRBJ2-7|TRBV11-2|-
CASSLDRDKRIPPYEPYF
TGTGCCAGCAGCTTAGATCGGGACAAGCGAATCCCCCCATACGAGCCGTACTTC
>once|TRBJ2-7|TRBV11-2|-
CASSLGAYVQYF
TGTGCCAGCAGCTTAGGGGCGTACGTTCAGTACTTC
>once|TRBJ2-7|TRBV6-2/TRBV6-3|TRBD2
CASSIGLAGIAEQYF
TGTGCCAGCAGTATCGGACTAGCAGGAATAGCCGAGCAGTACTTC
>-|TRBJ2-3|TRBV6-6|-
CASSYGYSIDTQYF
TGTGCCAGCAGTTACGGTTACAGCATAGATACGCAATATTTT
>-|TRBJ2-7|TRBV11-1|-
CVSSSRQTSNDQYF
TGTGTCAGCAGCTCTCGACAGACTTCCAACGATCAGTACTTC
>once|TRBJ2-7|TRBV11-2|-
CASSIGGGAMDERYF
TGTGCCAGCAGCATCGGCGGGGGCGCAATGGACGAGCGGTACTTC
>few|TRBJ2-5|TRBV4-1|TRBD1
CASSRPWDRGWAVPETQYF
TGTGCCAGCAGCCGGCCCTGGGACAGAGGATGGGCGGTCCCAGAGACCCAGTACTTC
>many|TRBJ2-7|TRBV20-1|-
CSASRTLAGYEQYF
TGCAGTGCTAGCCGGACGCTAGCCGGGTACGAGCAGTACTTC
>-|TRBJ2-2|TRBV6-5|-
CASSYSSIAGELLF
TGTGCCAGTAGTTACTCGAGTATCGCCGGGGAGCTGTTGTTT
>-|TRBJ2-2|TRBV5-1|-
CASSLQSVSTGKLFF
TGCGCCAGCAGCCTTCAAAGCGTGTCCACCGGGAAGCTGTTTTTT
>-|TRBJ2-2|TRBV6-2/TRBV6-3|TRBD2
CVSGSWTSGGRTGELFF
TGTGTCAGCGGTTCCTGGACTAGCGGGGGAAGGACCGGGGAGCTGTTTTTT
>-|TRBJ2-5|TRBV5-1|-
CASGLVPSCQETQYF
TGCGCCAGCGGCTTGGTTCCTAGCTGTCAAGAGACCCAGTACTTC
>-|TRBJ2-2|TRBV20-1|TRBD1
CSARVGGNIGELFF
TGCAGTGCTAGAGTAGGGGGCAACATCGGGGAGCTGTTTTTT
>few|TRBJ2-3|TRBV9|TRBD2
CASSVGLAADTQYF
TGTGCCAGCAGCGTAGGACTAGCCGCAGATACGCAGTATTTT
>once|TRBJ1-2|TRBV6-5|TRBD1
CASTLGQVADYGYTF
TGTGCCAGTACTTTAGGACAGGTAGCTGACTATGGCTACACCTTC
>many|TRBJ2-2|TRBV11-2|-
CASSPRTDANTGELFF
TGTGCCAGCAGCCCTCGGACGGACGCGAACACCGGGGAGCTGTTTTTT
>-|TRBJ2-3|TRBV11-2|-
CASSLGVLTNTNTQYF
TGTGCCAGCAGCTTAGGGGTCCTAACTAACACAAATACCCAGTATTTT
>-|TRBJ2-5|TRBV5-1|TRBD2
CASSPNLTGGGETQYF
TGCGCCAGCAGCCCCAACCTGACTGGCGGGGGTGAGACCCAGTACTTC
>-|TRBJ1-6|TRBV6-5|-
CASSSRQIYPPHHF
TGTGCCAGCAGTTCGAGACAGATCTATCCACCCCACCACTTT
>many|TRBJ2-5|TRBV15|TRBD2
CATSIRGGAQETQYF
TGTGCCACCAGCATCCGGGGGGGGGCACAAGAGACCCAGTACTTC
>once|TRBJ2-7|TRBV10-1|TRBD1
CASSDSRDRTNEQHF
TGCGCCAGCAGCGATAGCCGGGACAGGACCAACGAGCAGCACTTC
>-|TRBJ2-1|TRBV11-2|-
CASSLGNPPSSYNEKFF
TGCGCCAGCAGCTTAGGGAATCCACCGAGCTCCTACAATGAGAAGTTCTTC
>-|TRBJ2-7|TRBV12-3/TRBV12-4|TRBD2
CASSLDWGGRDEHYF
TGTGCCAGCAGTCTAGACTGGGGGGGAAGGGACGAGCATTACTTC
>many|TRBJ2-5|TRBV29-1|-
CSVGGGQETQYF
TGCAGCGTTGGTGGGGGGCAAGAGACCCAGTACTTC
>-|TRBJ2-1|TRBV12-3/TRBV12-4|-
CASSLGRVVQFF
TGTGCCAGCAGTCTAGGACGGGTCGTGCAGTTCTTC
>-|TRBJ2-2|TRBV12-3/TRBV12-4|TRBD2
CVSSFRDRTSGGIPTGELFF
TGTGTCAGCAGTTTTAGGGACAGGACTAGCGGGGGAATTCCCACCGGGGAGCTGTTTTTT
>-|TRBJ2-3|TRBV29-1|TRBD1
CSVGRTGRTDTQYF
TGCAGCGTGGGGCGGACAGGTCGCACAGATACGCAGTATTTT
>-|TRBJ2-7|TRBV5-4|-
CVSSLGRDSSYEQYF
TGTGTGAGCAGCTTGGGCAGGGATAGCTCCTACGAGCAGTACTTC
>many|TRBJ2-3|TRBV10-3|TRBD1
CAISAPQGVTDTQYF
TGTGCCATCAGTGCCCCACAGGGGGTCACAGATACGCAGTATTTT
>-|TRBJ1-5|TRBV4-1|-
CASSQVPDSNQLQHF
TGCGCTAGCAGCCAAGTTCCGGACAGCAATCAGCTCCAGCATTTT
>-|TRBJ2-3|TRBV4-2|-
CVSSHQGDMQYF
TGTGTCAGCAGCCACCAGGGTGATATGCAGTATTTT
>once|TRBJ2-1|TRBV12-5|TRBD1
CANGLEDRDQFF
TGTGCTAACGGTTTGGAAGACAGGGATCAGTTCTTC
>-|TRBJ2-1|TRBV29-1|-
CSVEDWSTYNEQFF
TGTAGCGTTGAAGACTGGAGCACCTACAATGAGCAGTTCTTC
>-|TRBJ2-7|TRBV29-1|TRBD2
CSLKLAGGASNYEQYF
TGCAGTTTGAAACTAGCGGGAGGCGCGTCGAACTACGAGCAGTACTTT
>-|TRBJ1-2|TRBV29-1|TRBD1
CSAKEQGSYGYTF
TGCAGCGCGAAGGAACAGGGGAGCTATGGTTACACCTTC
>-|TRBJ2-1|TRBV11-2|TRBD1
CAGSLEAGQGINEQFF
TGTGCGGGCAGCTTAGAGGCGGGACAGGGTATTAATGAGCAATTCTTC
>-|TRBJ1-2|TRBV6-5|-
CASSHGADRGFFGHTF
TGTGCTAGCAGCCACGGCGCCGATAGGGGGTTCTTCGGCCACACCTTC
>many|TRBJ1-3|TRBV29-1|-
CSLDSGGGNTIYF
TGCAGCCTTGATTCCGGGGGCGGAAACACCATATATTTT
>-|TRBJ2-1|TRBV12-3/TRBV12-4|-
CASSFDEQLF
TGTGCCAGCAGTTTTGATGAGCAGCTCTTC
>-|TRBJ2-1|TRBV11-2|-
CASSARGAVRFNEQFF
TGTGCCAGCAGCGCTAGAGGTGCAGTGCGATTCAATGAGCAGTTCTTC